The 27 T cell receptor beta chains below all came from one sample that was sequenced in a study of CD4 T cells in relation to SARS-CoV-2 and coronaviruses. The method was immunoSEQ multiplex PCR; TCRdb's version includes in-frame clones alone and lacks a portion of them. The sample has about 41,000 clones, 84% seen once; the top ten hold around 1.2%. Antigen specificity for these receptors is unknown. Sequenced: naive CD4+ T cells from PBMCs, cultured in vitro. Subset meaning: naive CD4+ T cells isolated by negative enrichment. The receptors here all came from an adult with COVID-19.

Written as DNA, the CDR3 is TGCAGCGCCTCGGTGGGCCAACAAGAGACCCAGTACTTC. Translating gives CSASVGQQETQYF. The rearrangement joins TRBV29-1 to TRBJ2-5, with D hard to call. Germline CDR1 SQVTM, CDR2 ANQGSEA. The CDR3 totals 13 residues. V was clipped by 7 bases and J by 2 bases, with 14 bases between them.

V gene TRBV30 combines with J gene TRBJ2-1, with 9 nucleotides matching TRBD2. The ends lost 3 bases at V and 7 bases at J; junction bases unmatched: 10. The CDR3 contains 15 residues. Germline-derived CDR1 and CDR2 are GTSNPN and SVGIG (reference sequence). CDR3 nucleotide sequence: TGTGCCTGGAGAGGAATAGCGGGAGTTTCGAATGAGCAGTTCTTC. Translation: CAWRGIAGVSNEQFF.

CDR3 nucleotide sequence: TGTGCCAGCAGCTTGACTAGCGGGAGGGACGGGGAGCTGTTTTTT. This translates into CASSLTSGRDGELFF. The J gene is TRBJ2-2, the V gene TRBV7-9, with 14 bases that match TRBD2. The CDR3 has 15 amino acids. V shed 3 bases, J shed 7 bases, and the junction held 1 base outside the gene matches. Germline CDR1 reads SEHNR; CDR2 reads FQNEAQ (reference sequence).

The CDR3 DNA sequence: TGTGCCACCAGTGCTCGGAATGAGCAGTTCTTC. It encodes CATSARNEQFF. The J gene is TRBJ2-1, the V gene TRBV24-1; D is undetermined. The ends were cut back, 5 bases at V and 7 bases at J, with 5 bases in the middle. CDR1 is KGHDR and CDR2 is SFDVKD in the germline V gene. The CDR3 loop spans 11 amino acids.

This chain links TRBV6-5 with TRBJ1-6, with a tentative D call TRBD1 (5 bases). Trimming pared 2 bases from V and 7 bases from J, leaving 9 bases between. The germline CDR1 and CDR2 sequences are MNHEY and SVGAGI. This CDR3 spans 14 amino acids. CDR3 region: CASSYQGNNSPLHF. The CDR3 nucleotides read TGTGCCAGCAGTTACCAGGGAAACAATTCACCCCTCCACTTT.

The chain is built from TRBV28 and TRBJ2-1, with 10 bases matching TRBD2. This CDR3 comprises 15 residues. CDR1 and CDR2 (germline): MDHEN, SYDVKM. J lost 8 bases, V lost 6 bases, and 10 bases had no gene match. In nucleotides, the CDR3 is TGTGCCAGCAGCCCCCCTAGCGGGAGTTGGGATGAGCAGTTCTTC. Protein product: CASSPPSGSWDEQFF.

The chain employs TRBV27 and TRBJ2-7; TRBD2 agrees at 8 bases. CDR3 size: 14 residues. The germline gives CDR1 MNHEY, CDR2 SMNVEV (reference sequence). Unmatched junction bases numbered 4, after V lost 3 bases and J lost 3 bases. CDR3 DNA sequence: TGTGCCAGCAGTTTTTCGGGGGGGATCTACGAGCAGTACTTC. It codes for CASSFSGGIYEQYF.

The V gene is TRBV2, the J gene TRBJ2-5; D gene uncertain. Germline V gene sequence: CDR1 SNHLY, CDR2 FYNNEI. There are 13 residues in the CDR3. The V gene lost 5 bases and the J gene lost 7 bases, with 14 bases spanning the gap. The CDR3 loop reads CASSPTVSGTQYF. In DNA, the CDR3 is TGTGCCAGCAGTCCAACGGTCTCGGGGACCCAGTACTTC.

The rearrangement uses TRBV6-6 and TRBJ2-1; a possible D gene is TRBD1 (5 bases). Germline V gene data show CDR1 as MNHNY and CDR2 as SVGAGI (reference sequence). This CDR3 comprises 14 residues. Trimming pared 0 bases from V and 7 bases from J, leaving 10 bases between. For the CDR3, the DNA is TGTGCCAGCAGTTACTCGAATCAGGGTAATGAGCAGTTCTTC. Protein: CASSYSNQGNEQFF.

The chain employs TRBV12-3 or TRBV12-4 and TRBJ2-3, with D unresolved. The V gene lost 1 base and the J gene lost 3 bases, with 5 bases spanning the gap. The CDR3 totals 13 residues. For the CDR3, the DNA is TGTGCCAGCAGTTTAGAGGAAACAGATACGCAGTATTTT. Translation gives CASSLEETDTQYF.

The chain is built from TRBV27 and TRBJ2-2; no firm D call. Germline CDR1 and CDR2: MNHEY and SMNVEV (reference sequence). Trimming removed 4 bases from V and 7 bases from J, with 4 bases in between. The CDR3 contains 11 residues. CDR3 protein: CASSSYGELFF. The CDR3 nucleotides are TGTGCCAGCAGTTCGTACGGGGAGCTGTTTTTT.

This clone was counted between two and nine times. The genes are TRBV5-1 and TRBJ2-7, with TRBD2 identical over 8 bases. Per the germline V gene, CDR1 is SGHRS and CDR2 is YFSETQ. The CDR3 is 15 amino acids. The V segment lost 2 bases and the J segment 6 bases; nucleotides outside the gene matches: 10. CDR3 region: CASSFTLAGGFEQYF. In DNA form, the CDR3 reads TGCGCCAGCAGCTTTACCCTTGCGGGAGGATTCGAGCAGTACTTC.

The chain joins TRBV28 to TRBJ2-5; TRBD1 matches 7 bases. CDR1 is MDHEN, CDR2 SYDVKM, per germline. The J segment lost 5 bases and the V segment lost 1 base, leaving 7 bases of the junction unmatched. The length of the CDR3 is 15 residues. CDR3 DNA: TGTGCCAGCAGTTTATCCCGAGGGGGCCGGGAGACCCAGTACTTC. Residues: CASSLSRGGRETQYF.

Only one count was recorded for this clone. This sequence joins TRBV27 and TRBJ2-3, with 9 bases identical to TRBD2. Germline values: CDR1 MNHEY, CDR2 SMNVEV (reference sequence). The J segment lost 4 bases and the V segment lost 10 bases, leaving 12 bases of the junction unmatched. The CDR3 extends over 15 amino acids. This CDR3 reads CATKMAGGGADTQYF. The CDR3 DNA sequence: TGTGCCACCAAGATGGCGGGAGGGGGTGCAGATACGCAGTATTTT.

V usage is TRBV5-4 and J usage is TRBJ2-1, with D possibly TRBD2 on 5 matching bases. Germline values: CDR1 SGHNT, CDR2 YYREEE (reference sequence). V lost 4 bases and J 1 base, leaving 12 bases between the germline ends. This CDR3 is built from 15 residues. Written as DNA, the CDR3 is TGTGCCAGCAGCGTCGACGGGAAGTCCTACAATGAGCAGTTCTTC. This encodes CASSVDGKSYNEQFF.

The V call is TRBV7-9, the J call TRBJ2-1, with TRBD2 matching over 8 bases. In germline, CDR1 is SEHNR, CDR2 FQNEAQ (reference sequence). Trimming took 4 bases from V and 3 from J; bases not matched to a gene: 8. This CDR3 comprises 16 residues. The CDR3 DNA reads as TGTGCCAGCAGCTCTTGGGGACTAGAGAACTACAATGAGCAGTTCTTC. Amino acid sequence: CASSSWGLENYNEQFF.

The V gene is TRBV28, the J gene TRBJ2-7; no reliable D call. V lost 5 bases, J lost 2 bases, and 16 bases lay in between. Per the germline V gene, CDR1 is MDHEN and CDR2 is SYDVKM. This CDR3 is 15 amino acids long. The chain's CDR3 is CASSLNTPPAYEQYF. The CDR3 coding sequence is TGTGCCAGCAGTCTAAATACCCCGCCTGCCTACGAGCAGTACTTC.

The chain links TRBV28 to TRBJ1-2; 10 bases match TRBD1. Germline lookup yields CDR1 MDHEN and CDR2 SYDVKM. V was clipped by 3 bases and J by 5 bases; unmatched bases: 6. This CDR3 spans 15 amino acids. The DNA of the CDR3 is TGTGCCAGCAGTTTGCCGGGACAGGGGAATTATGGCTACACCTTC. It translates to CASSLPGQGNYGYTF.

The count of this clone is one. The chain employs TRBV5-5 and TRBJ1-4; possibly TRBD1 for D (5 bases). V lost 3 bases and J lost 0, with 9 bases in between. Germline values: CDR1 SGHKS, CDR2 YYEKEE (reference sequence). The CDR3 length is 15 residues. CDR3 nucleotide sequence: TGTGCCAGCAGCTGGGGCTTTGCAACTAATGAAAAACTGTTTTTT. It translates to CASSWGFATNEKLFF.

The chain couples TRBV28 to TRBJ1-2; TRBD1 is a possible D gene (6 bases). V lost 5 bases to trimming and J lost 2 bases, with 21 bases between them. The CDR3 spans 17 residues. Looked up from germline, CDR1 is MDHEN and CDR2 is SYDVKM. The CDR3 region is CASSGGGQTGTNYGYTF. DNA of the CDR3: TGTGCCAGCAGTGGGGGAGGCCAGACAGGCACAAACTATGGCTACACCTTC.

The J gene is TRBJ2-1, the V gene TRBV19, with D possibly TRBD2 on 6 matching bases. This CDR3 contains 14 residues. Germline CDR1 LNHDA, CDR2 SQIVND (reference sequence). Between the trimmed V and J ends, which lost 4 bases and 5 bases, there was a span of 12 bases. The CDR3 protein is CASSTFSGDNEQFF. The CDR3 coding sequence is TGTGCCAGTAGTACCTTTTCGGGGGACAATGAGCAGTTCTTC.

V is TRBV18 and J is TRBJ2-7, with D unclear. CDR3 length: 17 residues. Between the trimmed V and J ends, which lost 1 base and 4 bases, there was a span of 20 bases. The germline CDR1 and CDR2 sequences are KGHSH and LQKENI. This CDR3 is CASSPHLGVLNNYEQYF. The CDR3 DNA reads TGTGCCAGCTCACCACATTTGGGTGTCTTAAACAATTACGAGCAGTACTTC.

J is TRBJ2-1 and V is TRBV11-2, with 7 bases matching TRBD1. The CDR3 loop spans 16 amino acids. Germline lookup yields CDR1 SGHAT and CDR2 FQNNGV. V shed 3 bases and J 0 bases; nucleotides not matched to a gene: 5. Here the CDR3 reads CASSLTGSHSYNEQFF. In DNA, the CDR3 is TGTGCCAGCAGCTTGACAGGGAGCCACTCCTACAATGAGCAGTTCTTC.

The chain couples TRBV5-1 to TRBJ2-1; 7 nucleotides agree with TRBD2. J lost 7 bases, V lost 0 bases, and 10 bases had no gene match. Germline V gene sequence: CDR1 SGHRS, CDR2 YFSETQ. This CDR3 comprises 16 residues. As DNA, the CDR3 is TGCGCCAGCAGCTTGGCCGTGGGGGAGGGTCAGAATGAGCAGTTCTTC. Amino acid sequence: CASSLAVGEGQNEQFF.

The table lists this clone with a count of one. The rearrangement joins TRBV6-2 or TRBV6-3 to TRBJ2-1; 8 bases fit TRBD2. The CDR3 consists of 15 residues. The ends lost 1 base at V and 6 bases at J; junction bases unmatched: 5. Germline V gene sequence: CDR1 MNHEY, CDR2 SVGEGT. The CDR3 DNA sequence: TGTGCCAGCAGTTACTTCCCGGGACTAGTCAATGAGCAGTTCTTC. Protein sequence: CASSYFPGLVNEQFF.

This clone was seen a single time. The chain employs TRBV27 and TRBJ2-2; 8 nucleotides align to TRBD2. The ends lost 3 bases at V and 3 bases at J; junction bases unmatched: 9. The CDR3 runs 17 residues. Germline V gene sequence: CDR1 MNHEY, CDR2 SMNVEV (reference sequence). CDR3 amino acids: CASSFSLGAGDTGELFF. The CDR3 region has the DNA TGTGCCAGCAGTTTTAGTCTGGGAGCGGGAGACACCGGGGAGCTGTTTTTT.

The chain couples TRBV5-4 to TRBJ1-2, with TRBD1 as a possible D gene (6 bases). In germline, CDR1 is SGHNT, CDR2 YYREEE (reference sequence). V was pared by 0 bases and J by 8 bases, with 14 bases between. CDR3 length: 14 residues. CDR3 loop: CASSLVRQAKGYTF. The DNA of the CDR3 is TGTGCCAGCAGCTTGGTCCGACAGGCGAAAGGCTACACCTTC. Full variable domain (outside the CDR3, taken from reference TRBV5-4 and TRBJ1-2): ETGVTQSPTHLIKTRGQQVTLRCSSQSGHNTVSWYQQALGQGPQFIFQYYREEENGRGNFPPRFSGLQFPNYSSELNVNALELDDSALYLCASSLVRQAKGYTFGSGTRLTVV.